This T cell receptor beta chain came from a study of cytomegalovirus exposure and HLA in healthy donors. The ends lost 4 bases at V and 1 base at J; junction bases unmatched: 7. Germline CDR1 is MNHEY and CDR2 is SVGAGI. The CDR3 covers 16 residues. Primers for the PCR totalled 60 Vbeta and 13 Jbeta. Repertoires were generated with immunoSEQ multiplex PCR, while TCRdb's copy carries only in-frame clones and drops some. The sample table includes under 65,000 clones. This chain links TRBV6-5 with TRBJ1-1, with TRBD1 matching 9 bases. This TCR was recovered from a middle-aged woman in good health and CMV-seronegative. The specimen was PBMCs. CDR3 residues: CASSSRPTGGNTEAFF. In nucleotides, the CDR3 is TGTGCCAGCAGTTCTCGACCGACAGGGGGGAACACTGAAGCTTTCTTT.